These T cell receptor beta chains were read from a single sample in a study of cytomegalovirus exposure and HLA in healthy donors. The repertoire was sequenced with immunoSEQ multiplex PCR; TCRdb's copy has only in-frame clones and lacks some. The sample includes approximately 100,000 clones, about four fifths of them seen just once. Input material: PBMCs. These receptors were taken from a female donor in good health and CMV-seropositive. Each CDR3 is given with its conserved first and last residue. The D gene is left open where the match is weak. Clone size is stated in some rows and not others, as once, few, many or a class when expanded.

D gene	V gene	J gene	clone size	CDR3 protein	CDR3 DNA
TRBD1	TRBV6-1	TRBJ2-7	once	CASSIRQGRSYEQYF	TGTGCCAGCAGTATCCGACAGGGGCGCTCCTACGAGCAGTACTTC
NA	TRBV7-9	TRBJ2-2	NA	CASSLARADTGELFF	TGTGCCAGCAGCTTAGCCAGGGCGGACACCGGGGAGCTGTTTTTT
TRBD1	TRBV12-5	TRBJ1-5	once	CASGLVLGTENQPQHF	TGTGCTAGTGGTTTGGTACTGGGGACAGAAAATCAGCCCCAGCATTTT
TRBD1	TRBV28	TRBJ1-1	NA	CASSLSGGRFMNTEAFF	TGTGCCAGCAGTTTATCAGGGGGAAGGTTTATGAACACTGAAGCTTTCTTT
NA	TRBV5-1	TRBJ1-5	few	CASSLTRTAGSSLNQPQHF	TGCGCCAGCAGCCTAACCCGGACAGCCGGCTCTTCCCTTAATCAGCCCCAGCATTTT
TRBD2	TRBV10-2	TRBJ2-1	NA	CASSERTSGRDEQFF	TGCGCCAGCAGTGAGAGGACTAGCGGGAGGGATGAGCAGTTCTTC
NA	TRBV7-9	TRBJ1-2	NA	CASSLGWANGYTF	TGTGCCAGCAGCCTCGGTTGGGCGAATGGCTACACCTTC
NA	TRBV9	TRBJ2-1	NA	CASSVVGTRNEQFF	TGTGCCAGCAGCGTAGTCGGGACAAGAAATGAGCAGTTCTTC
NA	TRBV28	TRBJ2-7	NA	CASSTWDTVFRYEQYF	TGTGCCAGCAGTACCTGGGACACGGTATTCCGCTACGAGCAGTACTTC
TRBD1	TRBV30	TRBJ2-3	NA	CAYSRDRGSTDTQYF	TGTGCCTACTCCCGGGACAGGGGGAGTACAGATACGCAGTATTTT
NA	TRBV7-9	TRBJ1-2	NA	CSSSQGPGQLDYGYTF	TGTTCCAGCAGCCAAGGGCCCGGACAGTTAGACTATGGCTACACCTTC
TRBD1	TRBV27	TRBJ2-6	NA	CASNPGQGTGANVLTF	TGTGCCAGCAATCCTGGACAGGGTACTGGGGCCAACGTCCTGACTTTC